The 9 T cell receptor beta chains given below trace back to one sample, sequenced in a study of vaccination effects on CD4 cells after COVID-19. Assay: immunoSEQ multiplex PCR; the TCRdb copy retains only in-frame clones and omits some. The sample shows about 70,000 clones, roughly three quarters of them seen only once. Following culture for approximately 11 days, CD4+ T cells were isolated. The antigens for these receptors are not known. Sample: CD4+ T cells from PBMCs cultured without peptide, taken before COVID-19 vaccination. The source is a human donor who received a COVID-19 vaccine.

The chain uses TRBV5-1 and TRBJ2-3; D is possibly TRBD1 (6 bases). The germline V gene encodes CDR1 SGHRS and CDR2 YFSETQ. The germline V and J ends were trimmed by 1 base and 7 bases, with 22 bases remaining between them. This CDR3 is built from 17 residues. The CDR3 sequence: CASSLFIPGQLEYTQYF. CDR3 bases: TGCGCCAGCAGCTTGTTTATACCCGGACAGCTCGAGTATACGCAGTATTTT.

The V call is TRBV5-1, the J call TRBJ2-3; D ambiguous. Germline V gene sequence: CDR1 SGHRS, CDR2 YFSETQ. The CDR3 runs to 17 residues. Trimming stripped 2 bases from V and 0 bases from J, with 16 bases between. The CDR3 DNA follows: TGCGCCAGCAGCTTAAAGGGCACCAAATTTAGCACAGATACGCAGTATTTT. This sequence encodes CASSLKGTKFSTDTQYF.

The chain has TRBV6-2 or TRBV6-3 and TRBJ1-5, with TRBD1 matching 8 bases. V was pared by 5 bases and J by 3 bases, with 15 bases of the junction left unmatched. CDR3 length: 18 amino acids. Germline V gene sequence: CDR1 MNHEY, CDR2 SVGEGT. In nucleotides, the CDR3 is TGTGCCAGCAGTCCGACAGGGGTGCTGGGGCCGTCCAATCAGCCCCAGCATTTT. As protein: CASSPTGVLGPSNQPQHF.

The rearrangement uses TRBV29-1 and TRBJ2-2; TRBD1 is a possible D gene (5 bases). The V gene's germline CDR1 is SQVTM and CDR2 ANQGSEA. The length of the CDR3 is 17 residues. Trimming removed 6 bases from V and 2 bases from J, with 22 bases in between. The CDR3 reads CSVKVRRQNFNTGELFF. In DNA, the CDR3 is TGCAGCGTCAAAGTGCGGAGACAGAATTTCAACACCGGGGAGCTGTTTTTT.

The CDR3 sequence: CASSLTGNTIYF. The CDR3 coding sequence is TGTGCCAGCAGCCTGACAGGAAACACCATATATTTT. The rearrangement uses TRBV7-8 and TRBJ1-3; no clear D. Trimming removed 5 bases from V and 4 bases from J, with 6 bases in between. There are 12 residues in the CDR3. The germline gives CDR1 SGHVS, CDR2 FQNEAQ.

For the CDR3, the DNA is TGTGCCAGCCGCGGGACAGGGGCGGTCTATGGCTACACCTTC. It translates to CASRGTGAVYGYTF. The J gene is TRBJ1-2, the V gene TRBV25-1, with 10 bases matching TRBD1. V gave up 8 bases and J gave up 4 bases; unmatched junction bases: 7. The germline CDR1 and CDR2 sequences are MGHDK and SYGVNS. The CDR3 is made up of 14 amino acids.

This chain joins TRBV19 and TRBJ1-3; D is possibly TRBD1 (5 bases). Trimming pared 2 bases from V and 2 bases from J, leaving 13 bases between. CDR1 is LNHDA, CDR2 SQIVND, per germline (reference sequence). The CDR3 has 16 residues. As DNA, the CDR3 is TGTGCCAGTAGTATAAGAGGGGCGGCAGCTGGAAACACCATATATTTT. Translated, it gives CASSIRGAAAGNTIYF.

This chain uses TRBV6-5 with TRBJ1-2; D not certain. CDR1 MNHEY and CDR2 SVGAGI come from the germline V gene. The V gene lost 6 bases and the J gene lost 1 base, with 15 bases spanning the gap. The CDR3 runs to 15 residues. This CDR3 is CASRVGEGLNYGYTF. The DNA of the CDR3 is TGTGCCAGCAGGGTGGGTGAGGGCCTTAACTATGGCTACACCTTC.

This sequence joins TRBV7-7 and TRBJ2-5, with D possibly being TRBD2 (6 bases). CDR1 is SSHAT, CDR2 FNYEAQ, per germline (reference sequence). The CDR3 is 15 residues long. V lost 1 base, J lost 4 bases, and 13 bases lay in between. This CDR3 reads CASSLGGTVGETQYF. Here the CDR3 DNA reads TGTGCCAGCAGCTTAGGGGGGACTGTTGGAGAGACCCAGTACTTC.